Listed below are T cell receptor beta chains from one sample, sequenced in a study of CD8 T cells in ankylosing spondylitis. A single record per CDR3 protein comes from TCRdb applying MiXCR to the 5' RACE reads. The data contain 670,000 or so distinct CDR3 sequences, roughly 20% of them singletons. Sequencing used blood, either unsorted or a sorted T cell fraction (not recorded which). The receptors here all came from a male donor with ankylosing spondylitis. Each CDR3 is given with its conserved first and last residue. Clone sizes are given selectively: once, few, many, or a class where the clone is expanded.

TRBJ1-6 TRBV18 . 13 CASSPQRYSPLHF
TRBJ1-1 TRBV12-3/TRBV12-4 . 13 CASTLGFHTEAFF
TRBJ1-5 TRBV5-1 . 13 CASSLASGQPQHF
TRBJ2-7 TRBV7-2 . 13 CANSAGVGYEQYF
TRBJ2-3 TRBV29-1 . 16 CSVEALGTGVTDTQYF
TRBJ2-7 TRBV7-8 . 16 CASRTSLRENIYEQYF
TRBJ2-2 TRBV7-9 . 17 CASSPPRGGGSKVELFF
TRBJ1-1 TRBV5-1 . 18 CASSPERDRGPLNTEAFF
TRBJ2-7 TRBV5-1 . 15 CASSFTRTATYEQYF
TRBJ2-7 TRBV12-3/TRBV12-4 few 14 CASSSLYQTYEQYF
TRBJ1-5 TRBV6-2/TRBV6-3 few 13 CASKQYSNQPQHF
TRBJ2-2 TRBV4-1 few 17 CASSQVGTGTNTGELFF
TRBJ1-3 TRBV9 many 18 CASNRGGTGDLSGNTIYF
TRBJ1-1 TRBV27 . 14 CASYGYGGSTEAFF
TRBJ2-2 TRBV3-1 . 20 CASSQPMTSGRRPGTGELFF
TRBJ2-1 TRBV3-1 few 15 CASSQEGQGYNEQFF
TRBJ2-1 TRBV7-2 . 12 CASSPRVGEQFF
TRBJ2-7 TRBV9 few 14 CASSAGQTSYEQYF
TRBJ2-2 TRBV4-1 few 15 CASRTLEGSTGELFF
TRBJ1-5 TRBV6-5 many 15 CASSTGRNSNQPQHF
TRBJ2-3 TRBV7-9 . 12 CASRGSADTQYF
TRBJ1-2 TRBV29-1 . 15 CSLNGGQGGDYGYTF
TRBJ1-5 TRBV9 few 13 CASSVFSVQPQHF
TRBJ2-7 TRBV4-1 . 16 CASSQGLRDSPYEQYF
TRBJ2-1 TRBV7-9 . 15 CASSSIQTTLSEQFF
TRBJ2-6 TRBV15 . 19 CATRPTPGQYSSGANVLTF
TRBJ2-1 TRBV6-5 few 15 CASSSGQRAYNEQFF
TRBJ2-1 TRBV7-9 many 13 CASSLAGNNEQFF
TRBJ2-2 TRBV5-1 few 16 CASSSSGGDYTGELFF